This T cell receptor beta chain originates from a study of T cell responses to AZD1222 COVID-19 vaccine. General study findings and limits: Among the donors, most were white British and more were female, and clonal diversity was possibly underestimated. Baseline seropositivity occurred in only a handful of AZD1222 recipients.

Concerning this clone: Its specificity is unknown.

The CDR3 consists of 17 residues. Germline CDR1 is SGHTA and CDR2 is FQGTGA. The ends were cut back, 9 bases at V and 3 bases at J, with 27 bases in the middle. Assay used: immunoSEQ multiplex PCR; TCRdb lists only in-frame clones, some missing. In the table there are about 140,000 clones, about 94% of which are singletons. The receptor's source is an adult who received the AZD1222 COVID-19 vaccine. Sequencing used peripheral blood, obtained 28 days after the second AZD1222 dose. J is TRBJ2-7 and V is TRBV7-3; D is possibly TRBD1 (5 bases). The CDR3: CASSRELWSGHRYEQYF. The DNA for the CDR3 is TGTGCCAGTTCCCGTGAACTCTGGTCTGGACACCGCTACGAGCAGTACTTC.